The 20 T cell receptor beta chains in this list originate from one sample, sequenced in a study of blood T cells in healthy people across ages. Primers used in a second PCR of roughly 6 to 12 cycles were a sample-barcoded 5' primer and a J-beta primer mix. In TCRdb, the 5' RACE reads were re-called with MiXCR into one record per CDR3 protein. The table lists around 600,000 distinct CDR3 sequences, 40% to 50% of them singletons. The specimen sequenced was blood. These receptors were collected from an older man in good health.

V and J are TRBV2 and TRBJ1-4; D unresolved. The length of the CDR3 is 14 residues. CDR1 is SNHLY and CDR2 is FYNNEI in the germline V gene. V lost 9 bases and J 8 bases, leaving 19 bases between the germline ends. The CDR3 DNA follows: TGTGCCAGTAGTAGGACGGATTTTAACGAAAAACTGTTTTTT. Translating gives CASSRTDFNEKLFF.

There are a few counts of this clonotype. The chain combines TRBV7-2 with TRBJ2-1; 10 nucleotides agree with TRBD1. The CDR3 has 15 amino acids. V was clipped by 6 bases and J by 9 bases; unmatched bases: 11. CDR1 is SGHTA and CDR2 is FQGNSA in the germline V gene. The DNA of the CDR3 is TGTGCCAGCAGGTACCCGGGACAGGGGATCGGTGAGCAGTTCTTC. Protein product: CASRYPGQGIGEQFF.

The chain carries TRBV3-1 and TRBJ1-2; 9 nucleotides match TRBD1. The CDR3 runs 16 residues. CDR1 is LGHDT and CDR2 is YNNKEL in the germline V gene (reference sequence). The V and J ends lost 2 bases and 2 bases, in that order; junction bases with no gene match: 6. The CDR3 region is CASSQRSGQGNYGYTF. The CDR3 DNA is TGTGCCAGCAGCCAACGCTCCGGACAGGGGAACTATGGCTACACCTTC.

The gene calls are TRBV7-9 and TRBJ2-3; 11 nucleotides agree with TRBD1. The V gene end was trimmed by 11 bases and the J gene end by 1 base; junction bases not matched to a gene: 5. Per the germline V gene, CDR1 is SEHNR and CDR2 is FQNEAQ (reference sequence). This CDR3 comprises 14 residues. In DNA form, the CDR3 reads TGTGCCGGCGAGGGACAGGGGGGCACAGATACGCAGTATTTT. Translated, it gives CAGEGQGGTDTQYF.

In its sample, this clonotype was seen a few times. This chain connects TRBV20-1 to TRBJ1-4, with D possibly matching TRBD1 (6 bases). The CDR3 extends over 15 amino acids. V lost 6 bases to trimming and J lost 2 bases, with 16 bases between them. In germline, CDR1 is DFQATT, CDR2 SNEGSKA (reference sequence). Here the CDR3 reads CSATGGAATNEKLFF. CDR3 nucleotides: TGCAGTGCCACCGGGGGCGCGGCTACTAATGAAAAACTGTTTTTT.

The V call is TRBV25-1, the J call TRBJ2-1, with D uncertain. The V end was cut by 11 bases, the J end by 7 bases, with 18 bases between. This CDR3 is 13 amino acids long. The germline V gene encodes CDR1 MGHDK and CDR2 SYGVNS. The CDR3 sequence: CAGTGSSGNEQFF. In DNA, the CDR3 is TGTGCCGGCACCGGGTCGTCCGGTAATGAGCAGTTCTTC.

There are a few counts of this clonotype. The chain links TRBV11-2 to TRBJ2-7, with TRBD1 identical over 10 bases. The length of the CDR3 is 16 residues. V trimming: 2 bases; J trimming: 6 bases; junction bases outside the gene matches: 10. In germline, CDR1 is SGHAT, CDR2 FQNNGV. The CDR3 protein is CASSLLSGTGVREQYF. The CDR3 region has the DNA TGTGCCAGCAGCTTACTGTCCGGGACAGGGGTCCGCGAGCAGTACTTC.

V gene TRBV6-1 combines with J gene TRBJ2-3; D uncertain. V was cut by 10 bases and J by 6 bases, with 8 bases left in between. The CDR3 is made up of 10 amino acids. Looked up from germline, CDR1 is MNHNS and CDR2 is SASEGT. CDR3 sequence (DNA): TGTGCCACCTTAGGGGATACGCAGTATTTT. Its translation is CATLGDTQYF.

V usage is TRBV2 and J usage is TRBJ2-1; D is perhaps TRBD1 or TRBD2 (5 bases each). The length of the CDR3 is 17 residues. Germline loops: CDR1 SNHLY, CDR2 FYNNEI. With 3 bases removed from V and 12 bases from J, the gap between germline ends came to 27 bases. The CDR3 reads CASSEAVTGQLDHGQFF. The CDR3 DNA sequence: TGTGCCAGCAGTGAGGCGGTAACGGGGCAACTAGACCATGGGCAGTTCTTC.

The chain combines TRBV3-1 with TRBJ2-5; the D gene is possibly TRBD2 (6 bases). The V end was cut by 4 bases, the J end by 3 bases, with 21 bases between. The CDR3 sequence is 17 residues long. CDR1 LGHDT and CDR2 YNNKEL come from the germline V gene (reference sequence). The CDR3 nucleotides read TGTGCCAGCAGCCCCGCTTTTGGACGGGGGTTCGAAGAGACCCAGTACTTC. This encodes CASSPAFGRGFEETQYF.

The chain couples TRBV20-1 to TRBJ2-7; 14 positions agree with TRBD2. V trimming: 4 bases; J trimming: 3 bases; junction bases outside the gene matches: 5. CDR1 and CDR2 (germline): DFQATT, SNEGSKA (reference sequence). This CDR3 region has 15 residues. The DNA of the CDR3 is TGCAGTGCTATCGGGACTAGCGGGAGTTTCTACGAGCAGTACTTC. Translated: CSAIGTSGSFYEQYF.

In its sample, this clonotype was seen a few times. The CDR3 DNA reads TGTGCCACCGGAGGACTAGCGGAAGAGACCCAGTACTTC. It is translated as CATGGLAEETQYF. The rearrangement uses TRBV24-1 and TRBJ2-5; TRBD2 aligns across 10 bases. The CDR3 is 13 residues long. Germline V CDR1 and CDR2: KGHDR, SFDVKD. V trimming: 9 bases; J trimming: 3 bases; junction bases outside the gene matches: 3.

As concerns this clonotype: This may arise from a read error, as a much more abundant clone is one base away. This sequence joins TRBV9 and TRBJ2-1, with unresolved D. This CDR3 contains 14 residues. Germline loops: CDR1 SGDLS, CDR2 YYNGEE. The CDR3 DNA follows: TGTGCCAGCAACGTAGCAGCTGGTCACAATGAGCAGTTCTTC. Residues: CASNVAAGHNEQFF.

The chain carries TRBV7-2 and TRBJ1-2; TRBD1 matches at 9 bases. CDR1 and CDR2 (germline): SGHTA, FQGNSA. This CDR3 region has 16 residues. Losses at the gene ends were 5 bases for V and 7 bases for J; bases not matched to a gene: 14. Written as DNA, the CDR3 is TGTGCCAGCAGCCTAGGACCGGGACAGGGAATAGGTGGCTACACCTTC. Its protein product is CASSLGPGQGIGGYTF.

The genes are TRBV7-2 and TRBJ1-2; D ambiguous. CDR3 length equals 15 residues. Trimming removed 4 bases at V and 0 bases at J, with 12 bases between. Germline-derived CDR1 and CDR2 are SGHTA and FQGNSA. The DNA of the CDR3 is TGTGCCAGCAGCTCGCCGGACGGATCTAACTATGGCTACACCTTC. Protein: CASSSPDGSNYGYTF.

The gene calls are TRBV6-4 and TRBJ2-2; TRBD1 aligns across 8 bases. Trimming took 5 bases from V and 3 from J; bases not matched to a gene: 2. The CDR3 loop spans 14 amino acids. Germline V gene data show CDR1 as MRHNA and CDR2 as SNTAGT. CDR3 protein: CASSTGGDTGELFF. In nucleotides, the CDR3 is TGTGCCAGCAGTACAGGGGGAGACACCGGGGAGCTGTTTTTT.

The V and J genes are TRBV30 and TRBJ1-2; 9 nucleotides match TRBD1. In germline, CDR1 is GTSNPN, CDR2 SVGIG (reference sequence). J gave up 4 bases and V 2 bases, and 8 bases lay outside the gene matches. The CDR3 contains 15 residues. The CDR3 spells CAWSLRGQGIYGYTF. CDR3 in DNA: TGTGCCTGGAGTCTCAGGGGACAGGGTATCTATGGCTACACCTTC.

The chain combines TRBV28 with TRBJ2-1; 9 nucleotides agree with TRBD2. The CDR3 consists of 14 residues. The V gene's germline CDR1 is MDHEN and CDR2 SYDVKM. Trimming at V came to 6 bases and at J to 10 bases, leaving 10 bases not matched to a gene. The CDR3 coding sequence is TGTGCCAGCAGGCCGCTTAGCGGGGGACTGGAGCAGTTCTTC. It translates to CASRPLSGGLEQFF.

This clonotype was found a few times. The CDR3 bases are TGTGCCGCAGCGGGCGGGGCTAGGGATACGCAGTATTTT. This gives the protein CAAAGGARDTQYF. The V gene is TRBV7-2, the J gene TRBJ2-3; D is perhaps TRBD2 (6 bases). The V gene's germline CDR1 is SGHTA and CDR2 FQGNSA. V gave up 11 bases and J gave up 6 bases, with 18 bases separating them. The CDR3 has 13 amino acids.

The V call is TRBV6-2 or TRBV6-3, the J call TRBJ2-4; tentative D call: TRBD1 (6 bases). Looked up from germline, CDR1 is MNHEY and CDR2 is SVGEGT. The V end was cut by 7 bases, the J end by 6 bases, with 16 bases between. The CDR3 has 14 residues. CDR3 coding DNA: TGTGCCAGCACCCTTCCAGGGGATCGAAACATTCAGTACTTC. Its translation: CASTLPGDRNIQYF.